These T cell receptor beta chains were read from a single sample in a study of blood T cell repertoires in COVID-19. TCRdb's table, derived via immunoSEQ multiplex PCR, lists solely in-frame clones and lacks some. This sample has fewer than 500,000 clones, with 88% found just once. What was sequenced was PBMCs or T cells enriched from blood (not recorded which). These receptors were taken from a woman aged 30 to 39 with acute COVID-19. The CDR3 runs from the conserved cysteine through the conserved F or W. The D gene is left open where the match is weak. A clone size is listed for some rows: how often the clone was seen (once, few, many), or a class if it is expanded.

D gene	V gene	clone size	J gene	CDR3 protein	CDR3 DNA
-	TRBV19	-	TRBJ1-1	CASSFGGVNTEAFF	TGTGCCAGTAGTTTTGGGGGGGTGAACACTGAAGCTTTCTTT
-	TRBV19	once	TRBJ1-6	CASSGSGEGSPLHF	TGTGCCAGTAGTGGGTCAGGGGAAGGGTCACCCCTCCACTTT
-	TRBV7-9	-	TRBJ1-2	CASSLIIGDGYTF	TGTGCCAGCAGCTTAATTATCGGGGATGGCTACACCTTC
TRBD2	TRBV27	-	TRBJ2-1	CASMSLAGGYNEQFF	TGTGCCAGCATGTCTTTAGCGGGGGGTTACAATGAGCAGTTCTTC
TRBD1	TRBV3-1/TRBV3-2	-	TRBJ2-5	CASSQVAGQEHQETQYF	TGTGCCAGCAGCCAAGTTGCGGGACAGGAGCACCAAGAGACCCAGTACTTC
-	TRBV2	once	TRBJ2-7	CASSEQAYEQYF	TGTGCCAGCAGTGAACAGGCGTACGAGCAGTACTTC
TRBD1	TRBV6-5	once	TRBJ1-2	CASSLTGGVGGYTF	TGTGCCAGCAGCCTGACAGGGGGCGTAGGTGGCTACACCTTC
-	TRBV7-2	-	TRBJ2-5	CASSLIGANQETQYF	TGTGCCAGCAGCTTAATAGGAGCAAACCAAGAGACCCAGTACTTC
TRBD1	TRBV5-6	-	TRBJ1-4	CASSNGQGAWEKLFF	TGTGCCAGCAGCAACGGACAGGGGGCTTGGGAAAAACTGTTTTTT
TRBD1	TRBV18	-	TRBJ2-2	CASSPRTGNTGELFF	TGTGCCAGCTCACCGAGGACAGGGAACACCGGGGAGCTGTTTTTT
TRBD1	TRBV9	-	TRBJ1-1	CASSVSGTGSTEAFF	TGTGCCAGCAGCGTAAGCGGGACAGGGAGCACTGAAGCTTTCTTT
-	TRBV11-3	-	TRBJ2-7	CASSGFRGGEQYF	TGTGCCAGCAGCGGCTTCCGGGGAGGTGAGCAGTACTTC
TRBD2	TRBV7-3	few	TRBJ2-3	CASSLTTSGASSTDTQYF	TGTGCCAGCAGCTTAACGACTAGCGGGGCCTCTAGCACAGATACGCAGTATTTT
TRBD1	TRBV7-3	-	TRBJ2-2	CASSSTGTGGGELFF	TGTGCCAGCAGCTCCACCGGGACAGGGGGCGGGGAGCTGTTTTTT
TRBD2	TRBV7-2	-	TRBJ2-7	CASSLATSGGAQQYF	TGTGCCAGCAGCTTAGCTACTAGCGGGGGGGCCCAGCAGTACTTC
TRBD1	TRBV6-5	-	TRBJ2-3	CATAQGGADTQYF	TGTGCCACCGCACAGGGGGGCGCAGATACGCAGTATTTT
TRBD1	TRBV20-1	-	TRBJ1-1	CSASEKGQANTEAFF	TGCAGTGCTAGTGAAAAAGGACAGGCGAACACTGAAGCTTTCTTT
-	TRBV6-4	-	TRBJ2-1	CASSAQTGFYLDEQFF	TGTGCCAGCAGTGCACAAACAGGGTTCTATTTAGATGAGCAGTTCTTC
-	TRBV7-8	-	TRBJ1-6	CASSAEGSYNSPLHF	TGTGCCAGCAGCGCGGAGGGCTCCTATAATTCACCCCTCCACTTT
-	TRBV5-1	-	TRBJ1-1	CASSREGMGAREAFF	TGCGCCAGCAGCCGGGAGGGTATGGGGGCACGGGAAGCTTTCTTT
-	TRBV24-1	-	TRBJ2-7	CATSDPSTDSYEQYF	TGTGCCACCAGTGATCCTTCGACAGATTCCTACGAGCAGTACTTC
-	TRBV5-6	-	TRBJ2-1	CASSLFQNSYNEQFF	TGTGCCAGCAGCTTATTTCAGAACTCCTACAATGAGCAGTTCTTC
-	TRBV18	-	TRBJ1-1	CASSPSRGVTEAFF	TGTGCCAGCTCACCCAGCAGGGGCGTAACTGAAGCTTTCTTT
-	TRBV3-1/TRBV3-2	-	TRBJ1-6	CASSQELGAQDSPLHF	TGTGCCAGCAGCCAAGAACTGGGGGCTCAGGATTCACCCCTCCACTTT
TRBD1	TRBV6-5	-	TRBJ2-7	CASTTGQGASYF	TGTGCCAGCACCACGGGACAGGGGGCTTCGTACTTC
-	TRBV6-4	few	TRBJ2-2	CASSVQGGTGELFF	TGTGCCAGCAGTGTTCAAGGCGGGACCGGGGAGCTGTTTTTT
TRBD1	TRBV5-5	-	TRBJ2-7	CASSLATIRTGGYEQYF	TGTGCCAGCAGCTTGGCCACGATTAGGACAGGCGGCTACGAGCAGTACTTC
-	TRBV19	once	TRBJ2-7	CASSIAGHDYEQYF	TGTGCCAGTAGTATAGCGGGACACGACTACGAGCAGTACTTC
-	TRBV30	-	TRBJ1-5	CAWSVVTGSQPQHF	TGTGCCTGGAGTGTAGTAACAGGGAGTCAGCCCCAGCATTTT
TRBD2	TRBV6-2/TRBV6-3	-	TRBJ2-7	CASSYVSSGGREQYF	TGTGCCAGCAGTTACGTTTCTAGCGGGGGACGCGAGCAGTACTTC
TRBD1	TRBV5-1	-	TRBJ2-7	CASSLPRTGSYEQYF	TGCGCCAGCAGCTTGCCCCGGACAGGGTCCTACGAGCAGTACTTC
-	TRBV7-2	-	TRBJ1-2	CASSLQLFAGHYGYTF	TGTGCCAGCAGCTTACAGTTGTTTGCAGGGCACTATGGCTACACCTTC
-	TRBV2	-	TRBJ1-1	CASSPAEQNTEAFF	TGTGCCAGCAGTCCCGCCGAACAGAACACTGAAGCTTTCTTT
TRBD1	TRBV24-1	-	TRBJ1-4	CATSDPGQGGEKLFF	TGTGCCACCAGTGATCCCGGACAGGGCGGCGAAAAACTGTTTTTT
-	TRBV19	once	TRBJ1-2	CASTSGQNFYGYTF	TGTGCCAGTACCTCCGGACAGAATTTCTATGGCTACACCTTC